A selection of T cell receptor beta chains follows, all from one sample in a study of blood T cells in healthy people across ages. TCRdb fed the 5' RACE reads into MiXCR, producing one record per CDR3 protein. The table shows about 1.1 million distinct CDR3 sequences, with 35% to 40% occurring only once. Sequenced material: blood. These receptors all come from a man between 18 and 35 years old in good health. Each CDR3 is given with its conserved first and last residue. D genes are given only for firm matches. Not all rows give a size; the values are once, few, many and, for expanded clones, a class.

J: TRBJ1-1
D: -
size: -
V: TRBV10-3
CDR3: CAISEKRGDTEAFF
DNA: TGTGCCATCAGTGAGAAGAGGGGGGACACTGAAGCTTTCTTT

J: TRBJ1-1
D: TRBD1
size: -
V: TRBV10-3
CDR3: CAISVIGTGENTEAFF
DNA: TGTGCCATCAGTGTCATAGGGACAGGGGAAAACACTGAAGCTTTCTTT

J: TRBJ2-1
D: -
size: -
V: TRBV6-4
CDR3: CAGSDGTGREQFF
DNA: TGTGCCGGCAGTGACGGGACTGGAAGAGAGCAGTTCTTC

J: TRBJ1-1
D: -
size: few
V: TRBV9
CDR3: CASSVDAGGTEAFF
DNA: TGTGCCAGCAGCGTAGACGCAGGAGGCACTGAAGCTTTCTTT

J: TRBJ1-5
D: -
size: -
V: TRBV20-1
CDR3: CSASLVPDRYSNQPQHF
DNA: TGCAGTGCTAGTCTCGTTCCGGATCGCTATAGCAATCAGCCCCAGCATTTT

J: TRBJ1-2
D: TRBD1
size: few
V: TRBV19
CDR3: CASHTPIAGTGGYGYTF
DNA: TGTGCCAGTCACACCCCCATAGCTGGGACAGGGGGCTATGGCTACACCTTC

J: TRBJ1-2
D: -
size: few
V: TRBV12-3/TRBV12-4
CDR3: CASTGGWLVGYTF
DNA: TGTGCCAGCACGGGGGGCTGGCTGGTTGGTTACACCTTC

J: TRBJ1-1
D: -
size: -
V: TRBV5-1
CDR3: CASSLERVGREAFF
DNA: TGCGCCAGCAGCCTCGAAAGGGTAGGCCGAGAAGCTTTCTTT

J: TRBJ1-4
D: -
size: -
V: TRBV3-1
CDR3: CASSQGAGIHEKLFF
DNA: TGTGCCAGCAGCCAAGGGGCCGGGATCCATGAAAAACTGTTTTTT

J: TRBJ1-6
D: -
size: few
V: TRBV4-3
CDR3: CASSQEVSTRNSPLHF
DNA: TGCGCCAGCAGCCAAGAGGTCAGTACGCGGAATTCACCCCTCCACTTT

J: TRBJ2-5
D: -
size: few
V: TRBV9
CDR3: CASSVAAQETQYF
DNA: TGTGCCAGCAGCGTAGCGGCTCAAGAGACCCAGTACTTC

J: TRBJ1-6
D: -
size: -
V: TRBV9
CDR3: CASSEYGGSPLHF
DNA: TGTGCCAGCAGCGAATACGGGGGTTCACCCCTCCACTTT

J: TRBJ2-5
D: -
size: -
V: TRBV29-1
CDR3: CSVGGVLETQYF
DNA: TGCAGCGTTGGAGGGGTTCTGGAGACCCAGTACTTC

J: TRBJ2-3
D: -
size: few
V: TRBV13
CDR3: CASSLETDTDTQYF
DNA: TGTGCCAGCAGCTTAGAAACAGACACAGATACGCAGTATTTT

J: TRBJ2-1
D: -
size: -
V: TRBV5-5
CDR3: CASSFELVSNCEQFF
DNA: TGTGCCAGCAGCTTTGAGTTGGTTAGTAACTGTGAGCAGTTCTTC

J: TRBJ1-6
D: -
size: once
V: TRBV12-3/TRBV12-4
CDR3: CASSPGLSGSPLHF
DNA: TGTGCCAGCAGCCCGGGACTTTCGGGTTCACCCCTCCACTTT

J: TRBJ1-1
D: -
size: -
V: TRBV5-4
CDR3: CASSLPGHRSANTEAFF
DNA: TGTGCCAGCAGCTTGCCGGGACACCGATCGGCGAACACTGAAGCTTTCTTT

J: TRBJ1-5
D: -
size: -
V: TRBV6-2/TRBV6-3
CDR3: CASSYSLQVGSNQPQHF
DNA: TGTGCCAGCAGTTATTCTTTACAGGTCGGGAGCAATCAGCCCCAGCATTTT

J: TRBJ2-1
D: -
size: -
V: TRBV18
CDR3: CASSPLQEAMDEQFF
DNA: TGTGCCAGCTCACCACTTCAGGAGGCAATGGATGAGCAGTTCTTC

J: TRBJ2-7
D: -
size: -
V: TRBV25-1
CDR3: CASSEQDNEQYF
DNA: TGTGCCAGCAGTGAGCAGGACAATGAGCAGTACTTC

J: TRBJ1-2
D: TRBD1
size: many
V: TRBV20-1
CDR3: CSARVGYRGESYTF
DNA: TGCAGTGCTAGAGTGGGATACAGGGGGGAGAGCTACACCTTC

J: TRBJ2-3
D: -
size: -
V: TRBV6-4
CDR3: CASSDRRKASTDTQYF
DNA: TGTGCCAGCAGTGATCGGAGGAAAGCTAGCACAGATACGCAGTATTTT

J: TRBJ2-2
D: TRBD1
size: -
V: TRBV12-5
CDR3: CASGQGTGELFF
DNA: TGTGCTAGTGGACAGGGGACCGGGGAACTGTTTTTT

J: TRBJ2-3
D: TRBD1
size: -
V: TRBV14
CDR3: CASSQADRGRRDTQYF
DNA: TGTGCCAGCAGCCAAGCGGACAGGGGGCGCAGAGATACGCAGTATTTT

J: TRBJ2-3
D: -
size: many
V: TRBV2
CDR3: CASRRDSTDTQYF
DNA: TGTGCCAGCAGGAGGGACTCCACAGATACGCAGTATTTT

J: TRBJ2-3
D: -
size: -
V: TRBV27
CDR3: CASRPSRLVIDTQYF
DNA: TGTGCCAGCAGACCTTCGAGACTAGTCATAGATACGCAGTATTTT

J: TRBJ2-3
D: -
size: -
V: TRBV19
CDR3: CASGVREADTQYF
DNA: TGTGCCAGTGGGGTCAGGGAGGCAGATACGCAGTATTTT

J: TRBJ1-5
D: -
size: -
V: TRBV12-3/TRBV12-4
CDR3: CASTGGYSNQPQHF
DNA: TGTGCCAGCACCGGGGGATATAGCAATCAGCCCCAGCATTTT

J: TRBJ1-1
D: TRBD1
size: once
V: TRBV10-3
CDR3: CAISAGTGGLSTEAFF
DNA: TGTGCCATCAGTGCCGGGACAGGGGGTTTGAGCACTGAAGCTTTCTTT

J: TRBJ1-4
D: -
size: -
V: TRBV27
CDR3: CASSFGGRPNEKLFF
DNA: TGTGCCAGCAGTTTTGGGGGCAGACCTAATGAAAAACTGTTTTTT

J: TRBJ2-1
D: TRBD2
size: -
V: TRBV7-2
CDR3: CASSPSSGAYNERFF
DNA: TGTGCCAGCAGCCCCTCTAGCGGGGCCTACAATGAGCGGTTCTTC

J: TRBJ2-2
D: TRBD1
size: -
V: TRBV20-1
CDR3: CSAYRGRELFF
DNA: TGCAGTGCTTACAGGGGGCGGGAGCTGTTTTTT

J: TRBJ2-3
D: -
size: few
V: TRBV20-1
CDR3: CSARAGSTGTDTQYF
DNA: TGCAGTGCTAGAGCGGGGTCGACGGGCACAGATACGCAGTATTTT

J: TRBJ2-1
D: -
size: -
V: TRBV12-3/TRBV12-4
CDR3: CASNGRDEQFF
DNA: TGTGCCAGCAACGGTAGGGATGAGCAGTTCTTC

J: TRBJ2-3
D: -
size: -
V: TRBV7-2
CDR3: CASSFTGIRTDAQYF
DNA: TGTGCCAGCAGCTTCACAGGAATACGCACAGATGCGCAGTATTTT

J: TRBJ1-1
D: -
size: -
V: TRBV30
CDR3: CAWSYHTEAFF
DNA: TGTGCCTGGAGTTACCACACTGAAGCTTTCTTT

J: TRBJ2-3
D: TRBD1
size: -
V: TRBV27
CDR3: CASSTLRDRGTDTQYF
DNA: TGTGCCAGCTCGACGCTACGGGACAGGGGCACAGATACGCAGTATTTT

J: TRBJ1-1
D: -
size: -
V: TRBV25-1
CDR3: CASSELTRAFF
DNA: TGTGCCAGCAGTGAATTGACGAGGGCTTTCTTT

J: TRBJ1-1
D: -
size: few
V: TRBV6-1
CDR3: CASSDPGRGTEAFF
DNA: TGTGCCAGCAGTGATCCGGGGCGGGGCACTGAAGCTTTCTTT

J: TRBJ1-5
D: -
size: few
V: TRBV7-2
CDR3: CASGNTPRDQPQHF
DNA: TGTGCCAGCGGCAATACCCCCCGAGACCAGCCCCAGCATTTT

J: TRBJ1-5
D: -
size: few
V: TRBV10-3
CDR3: CATQDLGSNQPQHF
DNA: TGTGCCACCCAGGATCTTGGTAGCAATCAGCCCCAGCATTTT

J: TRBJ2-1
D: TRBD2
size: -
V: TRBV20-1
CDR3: CSARDSLAGGAHNEQFF
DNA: TGCAGTGCTAGAGATTCCCTAGCGGGGGGGGCCCACAATGAGCAGTTCTTC

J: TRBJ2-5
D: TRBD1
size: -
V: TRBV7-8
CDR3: CASSLWGDLRHRGIYRQYF
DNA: TGTGCCAGCAGCTTATGGGGGGATCTACGTCACAGGGGGATCTACAGGCAGTACTTC

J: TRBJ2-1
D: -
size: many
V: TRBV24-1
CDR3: CATSGGDEQFF
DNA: TGTGCCACCAGTGGCGGTGATGAGCAGTTCTTC

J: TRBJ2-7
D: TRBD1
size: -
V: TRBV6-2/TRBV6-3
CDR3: CASSGQVSYEQYF
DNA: TGTGCCAGCAGCGGACAGGTCTCCTACGAGCAGTACTTC

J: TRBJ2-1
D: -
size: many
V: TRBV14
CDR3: CASSQGASSYNEQFF
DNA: TGTGCCAGCAGCCAAGGTGCCAGCTCCTACAATGAGCAGTTCTTC

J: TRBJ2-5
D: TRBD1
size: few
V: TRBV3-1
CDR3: CASSPKAWDRALEQYF
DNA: TGTGCCAGCAGCCCAAAGGCGTGGGACAGGGCCCTTGAGCAGTACTTC

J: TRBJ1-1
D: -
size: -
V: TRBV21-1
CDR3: CASSTKFTTEAFF
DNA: TGTGCCAGCAGCACCAAGTTCACTACTGAAGCTTTCTTT

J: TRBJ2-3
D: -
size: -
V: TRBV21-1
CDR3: CASSKLPGQGIDTQYF
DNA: TGTGCCAGCAGCAAATTACCGGGACAGGGGATAGATACGCAGTATTTT

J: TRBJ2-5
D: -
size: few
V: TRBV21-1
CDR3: CASSKPDKAGKNEQYF
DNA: TGTGCCAGCAGCAAACCCGACAAGGCAGGGAAGAATGAGCAGTACTTC

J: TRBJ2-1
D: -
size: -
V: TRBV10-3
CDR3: CATGNGGGSYNEQFF
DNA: TGTGCCACCGGAAACGGAGGGGGGTCCTACAATGAGCAGTTCTTC

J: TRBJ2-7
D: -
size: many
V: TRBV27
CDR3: CASSPRTVSYEQYF
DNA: TGTGCCAGCAGTCCACGGACGGTCTCCTACGAGCAGTACTTC

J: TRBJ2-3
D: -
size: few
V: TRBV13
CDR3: CASSLIGGGVLDTQYF
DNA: TGTGCCAGCAGCTTAATTGGGGGGGGCGTCTTAGATACGCAGTATTTT

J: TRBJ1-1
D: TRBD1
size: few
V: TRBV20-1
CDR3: CSASPDRGNTEAFF
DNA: TGCAGTGCTAGTCCGGACAGGGGGAACACTGAAGCTTTCTTT

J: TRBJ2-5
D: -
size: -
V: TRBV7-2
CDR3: CASSLWLRTGETQYF
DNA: TGTGCCAGCAGCTTATGGTTGAGGACGGGCGAGACCCAGTACTTC